This T cell receptor beta chain was recovered during a study of blood T cell repertoires in COVID-19. Study as a whole: COVID-19 samples collected from the United States, Italy and Spain covered acute and convalescent phases. T cells, B-cell-depleted T cells, or PBMCs provided the cDNA or gDNA that served as material.

Original processing notes: By means of reference gene primer amplification, nucleated cell counts were estimated. Repertoires were generated with immunoSEQ multiplex PCR, while TCRdb's copy carries only in-frame clones and drops some. The V and J calls and clone size were taken over from that table, and D and trimming were inferred from the DNA. Of 150,000 to 200,000 clones in the sample, 81% were seen once. The sequence was obtained from a man between 60 and 75 years old with active or convalescent COVID-19. The sample was peripheral blood.

DNA for the CDR3: TGTGCCATCACCCTAGCGGGGAGCACAGATACGCAGTATTTT. It yields the protein CAITLAGSTDTQYF. This sequence joins TRBV10-3 and TRBJ2-3; 9 bases fit TRBD2. V was pared by 7 bases and J by 0 bases, with 2 bases of the junction left unmatched. Germline V gene lookup returns CDR1 ENHRY and CDR2 SYGVKD. The CDR3 runs 14 residues.